A single sample gave rise to the 30 T cell receptor beta chains below, sequenced in a study of blood T cell repertoires in COVID-19 (dated by TCRdb to about 2020). The library was produced with the immunoSEQ multiplex PCR assay. TCRdb provides this immuneACCESS table in a form limited to in-frame rearrangements. Some clones are lacking; in checked studies, under half of them reflect an unresolved V gene, and why the rest are absent is not known. For this sample there are about 81,000 clones; around 80% appear just once. Clones ranked in the top ten supply over 10% of the sample. Material for sequencing was peripheral blood. The receptors shown here come from a human donor in a cohort sampled during active COVID-19.

The J gene is TRBJ2-3, the V gene TRBV7-2; 9 nucleotides agree with TRBD2. Germline V gives CDR1 SGHTA, CDR2 FQGNSA. The CDR3 length is 16 residues. V gave up 1 base and J gave up 1 base; unmatched junction bases: 3. CDR3 sequence reads: CASSLDSGGRTDTQYF. For the CDR3, the DNA is TGTGCCAGCAGCTTAGATAGCGGGGGTCGCACAGATACGCAGTATTTT.

The chain carries TRBV5-5 and TRBJ1-2; 7 bases are shared with TRBD1. The CDR3 totals 14 residues. V trimming: 5 bases; J trimming: 0 bases; junction bases outside the gene matches: 4. From germline, CDR1 is SGHKS and CDR2 YYEKEE (reference sequence). CDR3 amino acids: CASSTGQANYGYTF. CDR3 coding DNA: TGTGCCAGCAGTACCGGACAGGCTAACTATGGCTACACCTTC.

This clone has a handful of counts. This chain uses TRBV2 with TRBJ2-7; tentatively, D is TRBD1 (5 bases). Per germline, CDR1 SNHLY and CDR2 FYNNEI. Trimming cost V 1 base and J 5 bases, with 12 bases left between them. This CDR3 region has 14 residues. The CDR3 DNA sequence: TGTGCCAGCAGTGAAGGAGTGCAGGGCAACGAGCAGTACTTC. Translating it yields CASSEGVQGNEQYF.

CDR3 in amino acids: CASSLGQASTYEQYF. The CDR3 DNA is TGTGCCAGCAGCCTGGGACAGGCATCCACCTACGAGCAGTACTTC. The V gene is TRBV11-2, the J gene TRBJ2-7; the match to TRBD1 covers 8 bases. CDR3 length equals 15 residues. Unmatched junction bases numbered 8, after V lost 5 bases and J lost 2 bases. In germline, CDR1 is SGHAT, CDR2 FQNNGV.

The J gene is TRBJ1-2, the V gene TRBV5-6; perhaps TRBD1 as D (6 bases). CDR3 length equals 16 residues. Germline assignment: CDR1 SGHDT and CDR2 YYEEEE. V lost 1 base, J lost 4 bases, and 17 bases lay in between. CDR3: CASSLNRALISYGYTF. The CDR3 bases are TGTGCCAGCAGCTTGAACAGGGCTCTGATCAGCTATGGCTACACCTTC.

The gene calls are TRBV6-6 and TRBJ2-7; tentative D call: TRBD2 (5 bases). Germline V gene sequence: CDR1 MNHNY, CDR2 SVGAGI (reference sequence). Trimming pared 2 bases from V and 4 bases from J, leaving 9 bases between. The CDR3 is 13 residues long. CDR3 DNA: TGTGCCAGCAGTTACGGTCGGGATTACGAGCAGTACTTC. This codes for CASSYGRDYEQYF.

The table lists this clone with a few counts. The V gene is TRBV7-8, the J gene TRBJ1-1, with 7 bases fitting TRBD1. The trim removed 1 base at V and 2 bases at J, leaving 4 bases unmatched. From germline, CDR1 is SGHVS and CDR2 FQNEAQ. This CDR3 is 15 amino acids long. CDR3 amino acids: CASSLVAGGNTEAFF. The CDR3, as DNA: TGTGCCAGCAGCTTAGTAGCAGGGGGAAACACTGAAGCTTTCTTT.

The V call is TRBV28, the J call TRBJ2-1; 7 bases agree with TRBD1. The length of the CDR3 is 15 residues. V dropped 3 bases and J dropped 2; count of bases not matched to a gene: 4. Germline lookup yields CDR1 MDHEN and CDR2 SYDVKM. The CDR3 sequence: CASSLMQGAYNEQFF. The DNA of the CDR3 is TGTGCCAGCAGTTTGATGCAGGGGGCCTACAATGAGCAGTTCTTC.

This clone was detected only once. The DNA for the CDR3 is TGTGCCAGCAGCCAGGGACAGATTCAGAACTCACCCCTCCACTTT. Residues: CASSQGQIQNSPLHF. V usage is TRBV5-8 and J usage is TRBJ1-6, with 7 bases aligning to TRBD1. This CDR3 spans 15 amino acids. Germline loops: CDR1 SGHTS, CDR2 YDEGEE. J gave up 10 bases and V 4 bases, and 11 bases lay outside the gene matches.

This clone was seen only a few times. V is TRBV30 and J is TRBJ1-1, with a weak D call TRBD1 (5 bases). The V end was cut by 3 bases, the J end by 4 bases, with 21 bases between. Per germline, CDR1 GTSNPN and CDR2 SVGIG (reference sequence). The CDR3 contains 16 residues. The CDR3 DNA reads TGTGCCTGGAGGAAGAAGAAGACAGACCTAATCACTGAAGCTTTCTTT. Amino acid sequence: CAWRKKKTDLITEAFF.

The V call is TRBV19, the J call TRBJ1-2; 12 bases are a match to TRBD1. The J segment lost 5 bases and the V segment lost 6 bases, leaving 4 bases of the junction unmatched. This CDR3 is built from 14 residues. Germline CDR1 and CDR2: LNHDA and SQIVND (reference sequence). CDR3 amino acids: CASRPGQGAYGYTF. The DNA of the CDR3 is TGTGCCAGTAGGCCGGGACAGGGGGCGTATGGCTACACCTTC.

The chain recombines TRBV6-5 with TRBJ2-7; 7 nucleotides match TRBD2. Germline V gene sequence: CDR1 MNHEY, CDR2 SVGAGI. The CDR3 runs 13 residues. Trimming at V came to 2 bases and at J to 5 bases, leaving 3 bases not matched to a gene. CDR3 coding DNA: TGTGCCAGCAGTTACAGGGAGGGCCACGAGCAGTACTTC. Protein product: CASSYREGHEQYF.

The chain recombines TRBV29-1 with TRBJ2-3; 9 bases agree with TRBD1. Per the germline V gene, CDR1 is SQVTM and CDR2 is ANQGSEA. After removal of 4 bases from V and 0 bases from J, the junction contained 5 bases not matched to a gene. This CDR3 region has 15 residues. The CDR3 DNA reads TGCAGCGTTGCCGGGACAGGGTCTAGCACAGATACGCAGTATTTT. Translation gives CSVAGTGSSTDTQYF.

J is TRBJ2-4 and V is TRBV28, with a tentative D call TRBD1 (6 bases). V shed 6 bases and J shed 9 bases, with 18 bases lying between them. The CDR3 covers 14 residues. Germline V lookup: CDR1 MDHEN, CDR2 SYDVKM. CDR3 in DNA: TGTGCCAGCAGCATTACCGGGACACTGGGCATTCAGTACTTC. Its translation is CASSITGTLGIQYF.

J is TRBJ1-5 and V is TRBV2; D uncertain. V dropped 4 bases and J dropped 4 bases, with 14 bases sitting between them. Germline assignment: CDR1 SNHLY and CDR2 FYNNEI. This CDR3 contains 15 residues. CDR3 DNA: TGTGCCAGCAGTGTTTTAGCTCGGCGGAATCAGCCCCAGCATTTT. As protein: CASSVLARRNQPQHF.

The J gene is TRBJ1-1, the V gene TRBV6-6; TRBD1 aligns across 7 bases. With V trimmed by 7 bases and J by 6 bases, 5 bases remained unmatched. The CDR3 runs 12 residues. CDR1 is MNHNY and CDR2 is SVGAGI in the germline V gene (reference sequence). The DNA for the CDR3 is TGTGCCAGCAAATACAGGGGTGCTGAAGCTTTCTTT. Its translation: CASKYRGAEAFF.

The chain employs TRBV21-1 and TRBJ1-1; the D call in the table, TRBD1, was not verified against the DNA. TRBV21-1 is shown as a pseudogene. The CDR3 is 16 residues long. The CDR3 DNA reads TGTGCCAGCAGCAAGACCGCCCTCAGGGAATTAACTGAAGCTTTCTTT. As protein: CASSKTALRELTEAFF.

The J gene is TRBJ2-7, the V gene TRBV30; 8 bases align to TRBD2. With V trimmed by 1 base and J by 4 bases, 18 bases remained unmatched. Germline loops: CDR1 GTSNPN, CDR2 SVGIG (reference sequence). This CDR3 contains 18 residues. The CDR3 bases are TGTGCCTGGAGTGCCTCTCTGGCTAGCGGGCGAATTCTATACGAGCAGTACTTC. It is translated as CAWSASLASGRILYEQYF.

In nucleotides, the CDR3 is TGTGCCAGCTCACCACAGGAGGGGTCAACTAATGAAAAACTGTTTTTT. Translation: CASSPQEGSTNEKLFF. The V and J genes are TRBV18 and TRBJ1-4, with a tentative D call TRBD1 (5 bases). The V gene's germline CDR1 is KGHSH and CDR2 LQKENI. This CDR3 is built from 16 residues. V lost 1 base and J lost 0, with 9 bases in between.

The chain uses TRBV5-6 and TRBJ2-1, with 11 bases matching TRBD1. Germline V gene lookup returns CDR1 SGHDT and CDR2 YYEEEE. V dropped 0 bases and J dropped 10; count of bases not matched to a gene: 6. This CDR3 contains 15 residues. CDR3 sequence: CASSLGGQGAWEQFF. CDR3 nucleotide sequence: TGTGCCAGCAGCTTGGGCGGACAGGGGGCATGGGAGCAGTTCTTC.

CDR3 in amino acids: CASSPGTGGREQYF. The CDR3 region has the DNA TGTGCCAGCTCACCAGGGACAGGGGGCCGCGAGCAGTACTTC. This chain connects TRBV18 to TRBJ2-7; TRBD1 aligns across 12 bases. This CDR3 spans 14 amino acids. The germline CDR1 and CDR2 sequences are KGHSH and LQKENI. V shed 2 bases, J shed 6 bases, and the junction held 2 bases outside the gene matches.

This clone was counted a single time. The genes are TRBV7-9 and TRBJ2-3; 9 bases match TRBD2. The J segment lost 1 base and the V segment lost 2 bases, leaving 7 bases of the junction unmatched. Germline CDR1 SEHNR, CDR2 FQNEAQ (reference sequence). The CDR3 spans 17 residues. CDR3 DNA: TGTGCCAGCAGCTTATCGGGTAGCGGGGGTCGCACAGATACGCAGTATTTT. It yields the protein CASSLSGSGGRTDTQYF.

The chain combines TRBV18 with TRBJ2-7; no firm D call. This CDR3 is built from 13 residues. V was shortened by 3 bases and J by 1 base, with 7 bases between the two germline ends. Germline V gene sequence: CDR1 KGHSH, CDR2 LQKENI. This CDR3 is CASSPRGSYEQYF. The CDR3, as DNA: TGTGCCAGCTCACCCCGAGGATCCTACGAGCAGTACTTC.

The V call is TRBV28, the J call TRBJ2-7, with TRBD2 matching 11 bases. Germline V CDR1 and CDR2: MDHEN, SYDVKM. Trimming took 4 bases from V and 3 from J; bases not matched to a gene: 8. The CDR3 loop spans 16 amino acids. The CDR3 DNA follows: TGTGCCAGCAGTTCCCCGGGGACTAGCGGTAACTACGAGCAGTACTTC. Amino acids: CASSSPGTSGNYEQYF.

The genes are TRBV29-1 and TRBJ1-1; 7 bases are shared with TRBD1. V lost 7 bases to trimming and J lost 2 bases; unmatched junction nucleotides: 4. Germline V gives CDR1 SQVTM, CDR2 ANQGSEA. The CDR3 sequence is 12 residues long. CDR3 in DNA: TGCAGCGCGGGACAGCTAAACACTGAAGCTTTCTTT. As protein: CSAGQLNTEAFF.

J is TRBJ1-5 and V is TRBV19, with D possibly being TRBD1 (5 bases). Trimming left V 0 bases short and J 5 bases short, with 14 bases between. CDR1 is LNHDA, CDR2 SQIVND, per germline (reference sequence). This CDR3 has 16 amino acids. CDR3 loop: CASSIDQGRAHQPQHF. The CDR3 DNA sequence: TGTGCCAGTAGTATAGATCAGGGCAGGGCCCATCAGCCCCAGCATTTT.

The chain has TRBV3-1 (or the pseudogene TRBV3-2) and TRBJ2-1; 10 bases align to TRBD2. Losses at the gene ends were 1 base for V and 7 bases for J; bases not matched to a gene: 7. Germline CDR1 is LGHDT and CDR2 is YNNKEL (reference sequence). This CDR3 has 16 amino acids. The CDR3 DNA is TGTGCCAGCAGCCAAGCTGCAGCGGGGGGGATTAATGAGCAGTTCTTC. It encodes CASSQAAAGGINEQFF.

This rearrangement joins TRBV3-1 (or the pseudogene TRBV3-2) to TRBJ1-6; no reliable D call. Germline CDR1 reads LGHDT; CDR2 reads YNNKEL (reference sequence). V dropped 3 bases and J dropped 7 bases, with 10 bases sitting between them. The CDR3 spans 14 residues. The DNA of the CDR3 is TGTGCCAGCAGCCAGGGAGGGTGGAATTCACCCCTCCACTTT. Encoded protein: CASSQGGWNSPLHF.

This clone was detected only a few times. V gene TRBV7-8 combines with J gene TRBJ2-1; 8 bases are a match to TRBD2. The J segment lost 5 bases and the V segment lost 5 bases, leaving 11 bases of the junction unmatched. Germline CDR1 is SGHVS and CDR2 is FQNEAQ. This CDR3 is built from 16 residues. CDR3 coding DNA: TGTGCCAGCAGCACATCGGGGGGGACGAGACACAATGAGCAGTTCTTC. Protein product: CASSTSGGTRHNEQFF. The whole variable domain, remainder taken from reference TRBV7-8 and TRBJ2-1, is GAGVSQSPRYKVAKRGQDVALRCDPISGHVSLFWYQQALGQGPEFLTYFQNEAQLDKSGLPSDRFFAERPEGSVSTLKIQRTQQEDSAVYLCASSTSGGTRHNEQFFGPGTRLTVL.

The chain has TRBV6-5 and TRBJ2-1; TRBD2 matches at 11 bases. The CDR3 contains 16 residues. Germline values: CDR1 MNHEY, CDR2 SVGAGI. The ends lost 2 bases at V and 6 bases at J; junction bases unmatched: 6. DNA of the CDR3: TGTGCCAGCAGTTACCCGACTAGCGGGGTGGGCAATGAGCAGTTCTTC. Encoded protein: CASSYPTSGVGNEQFF.